The 15 T cell receptor beta chains given below trace back to one sample, sequenced in a study of T cells expressing NK-cell markers. TCRdb re-called the 5' RACE reads; every CDR3 protein appears as one record, without DNA. Its table lists 400,000 or so distinct CDR3 sequences. The sample consisted of blood T cells: a sorted CD56 or NKG2C T cell subset, CD4+ or CD8+ T cells, or bulk PBMC T cells (not recorded which). The receptors derive from a woman in her 50s in good health.

The chain recombines TRBV15 with TRBJ2-3; TCRdb proposes TRBD1, but this gene call is untestable without DNA. Germline V gene data show CDR1 as LNHNV and CDR2 as YYDKDF (reference sequence). The CDR3 has 17 residues. The CDR3 sequence is CATSREQTDSPTDTQYF.

The chain employs TRBV20-1 and TRBJ2-5. This CDR3 is built from 12 residues. Germline values: CDR1 DFQATT, CDR2 SNEGSKA (reference sequence). The CDR3 is CSAQKPQETQYF.

The chain employs TRBV3-1 and TRBJ2-2; as DNA is missing, the TRBD1 call by TCRdb cannot be tested. The CDR3 has 15 amino acids. Germline CDR1 reads LGHDT; CDR2 reads YNNKEL (reference sequence). The CDR3 here is CASSQKTGISGELFF.

The genes are TRBV12-3 or TRBV12-4 and TRBJ1-1; with no DNA, the TCRdb D assignment of TRBD1 cannot be verified. This CDR3 spans 14 amino acids. Here the CDR3 reads CASSSTGANTEAFF.

The J gene is TRBJ2-4, the V gene TRBV28. Germline loops: CDR1 MDHEN, CDR2 SYDVKM. The CDR3 has 12 amino acids. This CDR3 is CATRVAKNIQYF.

This chain connects TRBV2 to TRBJ2-3; the TCRdb call, TRBD2, lacks DNA for checking. Germline V lookup: CDR1 SNHLY, CDR2 FYNNEI. The CDR3 is 16 amino acids. CDR3 in amino acids: CASTWEGKRSTDTQYF.

This chain joins TRBV21-1 and TRBJ2-3; TCRdb picks TRBD2, but there is no DNA to check that call. TRBV21-1 is a pseudogene segment. CDR3 length equals 21 residues. The CDR3: CASTAPKAGSWTGSSTDTQYF.

This chain uses TRBV5-1 with TRBJ2-3; the TRBD2 assignment by TCRdb is unverifiable without DNA. The CDR3 has 17 amino acids. The germline V gene encodes CDR1 SGHRS and CDR2 YFSETQ. Here the CDR3 reads CASSLELLADNTDTQYF.

The rearrangement joins TRBV27 to TRBJ1-2; lacking DNA, the TRBD1 call made by TCRdb goes unchecked. CDR1 MNHEY and CDR2 SMNVEV come from the germline V gene (reference sequence). CDR3 length: 14 amino acids. The CDR3 loop reads CASSFRDRGEGYTF.

V is TRBV6-5 and J is TRBJ2-7; lacking DNA, the TRBD1 call made by TCRdb goes unchecked. The CDR3 length is 13 residues. Germline assignment: CDR1 MNHEY and CDR2 SVGAGI. This CDR3 reads CASSLGHTYEQYF.

V usage is TRBV4-1 and J usage is TRBJ2-5; absent DNA, TCRdb's TRBD2 call cannot be checked. The CDR3 covers 15 residues. CDR1 and CDR2 from the germline V gene are MGHRA and YSYEKL. The CDR3 here is CASSQPVSGIKTQYF.

The rearrangement links TRBV19 to TRBJ2-1; the D gene TCRdb calls, TRBD2, cannot be checked with no DNA. CDR3 length: 15 residues. Germline V gene data show CDR1 as LNHDA and CDR2 as SQIVND (reference sequence). Here the CDR3 reads CASSRSSGSPNEQFF.

The CDR3 loop is CASSLRGRGSEQYF. V usage is TRBV5-5 and J usage is TRBJ2-7; checking the TCRdb D call of TRBD1 is not possible without DNA. Germline V gene data show CDR1 as SGHKS and CDR2 as YYEKEE (reference sequence). The CDR3 loop spans 14 amino acids.

V is TRBV20-1 and J is TRBJ2-3; TCRdb gives TRBD2 as the D gene, but with no DNA this cannot be confirmed. This CDR3 contains 16 residues. From germline, CDR1 is DFQATT and CDR2 SNEGSKA (reference sequence). The CDR3 is CSADRLAGALRDTQYF.

The chain joins TRBV12-3 or TRBV12-4 to TRBJ2-1; the D call of TRBD2 rests on TCRdb alone, since no DNA is present to check it. CDR3 length: 13 amino acids. The CDR3 spells CASSRLADNEQFF.